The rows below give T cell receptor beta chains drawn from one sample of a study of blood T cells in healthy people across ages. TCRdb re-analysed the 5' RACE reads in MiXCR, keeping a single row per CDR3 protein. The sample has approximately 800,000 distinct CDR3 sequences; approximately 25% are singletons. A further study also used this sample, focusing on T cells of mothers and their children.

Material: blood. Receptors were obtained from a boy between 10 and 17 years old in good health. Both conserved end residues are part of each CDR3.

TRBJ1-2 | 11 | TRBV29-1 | CSGTWNYGYTF
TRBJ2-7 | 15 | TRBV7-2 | CASSLGGGNSYEQYF
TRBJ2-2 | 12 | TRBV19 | CASSIGTGTLFF
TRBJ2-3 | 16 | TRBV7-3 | CASSLTRDTSTDTQYF
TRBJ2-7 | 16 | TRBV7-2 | CASSPDPTGISFEQYF
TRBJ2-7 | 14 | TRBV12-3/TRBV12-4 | CASTLGSSGNEQCF
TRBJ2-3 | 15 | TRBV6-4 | CASSLGETSTDTQYF
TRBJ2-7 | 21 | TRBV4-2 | CASSQRPSGHIGLAKPYEQYF
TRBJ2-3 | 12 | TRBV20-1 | CSADDHTDTQYF
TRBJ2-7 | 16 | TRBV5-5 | CASSPGGLTYSVEQYF